This TCR beta chain derives from a study of shared clonotypes between healthy human individuals (dated by TCRdb to 2018 to 2020). Some background on the complete study: The cohort included a few men and a couple of women between 18 and 49 years of age. For each donor, CD4 naive and CD4 memory were each run on three plates, CD8 naive on two plates, and CD8 memory on one plate. To estimate repertoire size and how much clonotype sharing occurs between individuals, the study deeply sequenced the blood TCR repertoires of 5 or 6 healthy adults. To increase sequencing depth and limit assay-specific biases, TCR repertoire library preparation and sequencing were carried out by different laboratories using diverse techniques. Leukapheresis yielded between about 0.9 and 9 billion PBMCs per donor.

This clone was picked up one time. Its antigen is unknown. No per-base quality is available; no much larger clone lies one base away. CD8 naive samples consisted of CD45RO-negative cells that were positively selected for CCR7, yielding a CD45RA+CCR7+ population without TemRA cells. Healthy HIV-negative adults with no recently reported acute infections or vaccinations were included as donors. Every donor was a Caucasian adult living in Nashville, Tennessee, USA. After blood collection by leukapheresis, PBMCs were isolated using Ficoll-Histopaque density gradient centrifugation and then cryopreserved in the vapor phase of liquid nitrogen. Analytical flow cytometry was used to check the purity and quantity of every magnetically sorted T cell population. From each sorted fraction, genomic DNA was isolated and quantified by UV absorbance on a Nanodrop 2000c. What the authors observed across the whole study: Rarefaction of sorted-subset datasets indicated incomplete sequencing despite the large sequencing depth. Higher generation probabilities were observed for clonotypes shared by all four sorted-subset donors than for non-shared clonotypes. Because the study included only a small number of donors, the genetic and exposure-history diversity represented was limited. Only blood was sampled, and tissue TCR repertoires likely differ from those in blood. Across four donors, approximately 5% of naive CD4, approximately 3.5% of naive CD8, approximately 2.5% of memory CD4, and approximately 0.4% of memory CD8 clonotypes were shared. Naive subsets generally had larger estimated clonotype richness than memory subsets did. Based on pairwise subsampling, the degree of clonotype sharing among donors was expected to be affected by sequencing depth.

For CDR1 and CDR2, the germline V gene lists SGHAT and FQNNGV. The CDR3, from cysteine to phenylalanine, totals 13 residues. The only DNA kept is the CDR3, 39 bases in frame from the first base. V was cut back by 1 base and J by 7 bases, leaving a gap of 10 bases between them. Using the deep immunoSEQ assay, TCR CDR3 regions were amplified from genomic DNA by multiplex PCR. Genomic DNA extracted from each cell subset was distributed evenly over all wells of several immunoSEQ 96-well plates, and each plate served as one replicate. For sorted subsets, roughly 200 ng of genomic DNA, equivalent to 30,000 or so T cell genomes, went into each replicate PCR. Purified libraries were quantified with a Qubit 3.0 fluorometer, sized on a Bioanalyzer 2100, and re-quantified with the KAPA Library Quantification kit. Every immunoSEQ 96-well plate was sequenced on a separate single-read 150-cycle Illumina NextSeq 550 flow cell. Turning to the authors' computational methods: The immunoSEQ output contained only junctional sequences without quality scores, so filtering could not match that applied to full-length reads. Sequences were annotated with PyIR, a Python wrapper for IgBLAST v1.9, and V/J genes and CDR3 were assigned using IMGT germline references. Reads were filtered out if the reads had weak V/J assignments (E-value above 1e-6), no CDR3, stop codons, out-of-frame junctions, or ambiguous translated residues. V3J clonotypes were defined by identical inferred V gene, J gene, and CDR3 amino acid sequence. To compute the percentage overlap between repertoires, the number of shared unique clonotypes was divided by the size of the smaller repertoire. Richness of each repertoire was evaluated using RTK rarefaction, the Chao1 estimator, and Recon v2.1 estimates of unobserved clonotypes. For all TCRbeta clonotypes obtained by the gDNA method from a few donors, generation probabilities were computed with OLGA. TCRdb provides this immuneACCESS table in a form limited to in-frame rearrangements. Some clones are lacking; in checked studies, under half of them reflect an unresolved V gene, and why the rest are absent is not known. V and J calls and clone size come straight from that table; D and trimming were deduced from the DNA. The sample records 2 million to 2.5 million clones, 85% to 95% of which are singletons. The ten largest clones represent 1.1% of the sample.

The TCR comes from a man between 18 and 35 years old in good health. Recombination connected TRBV11-2 to TRBJ1-2; the D gene is possibly TRBD1, with 5 bases matching. Input material: naive CD8+ T cells sorted from blood. This sample's cell subset or site label indicates: CD45RA+CCR7+. The CDR3 is CASSLVTGGGYTF. The DNA sequence follows: TGTGCCAGCAGCTTAGTTACAGGTGGTGGCTACACCTTC.